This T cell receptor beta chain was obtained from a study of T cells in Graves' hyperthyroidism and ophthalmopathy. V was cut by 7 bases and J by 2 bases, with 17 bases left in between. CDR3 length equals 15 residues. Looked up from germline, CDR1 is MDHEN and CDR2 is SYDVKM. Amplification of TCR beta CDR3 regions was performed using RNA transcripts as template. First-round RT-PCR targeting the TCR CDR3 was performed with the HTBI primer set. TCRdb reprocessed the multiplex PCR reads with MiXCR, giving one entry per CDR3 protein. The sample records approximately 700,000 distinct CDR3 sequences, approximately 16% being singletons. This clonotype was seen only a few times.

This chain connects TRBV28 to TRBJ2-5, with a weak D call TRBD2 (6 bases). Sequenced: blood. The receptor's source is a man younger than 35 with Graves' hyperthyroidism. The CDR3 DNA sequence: TGTGCCAGCACAGGGTGGGCTAGCGAACAAGAGACCCAGTACTTC. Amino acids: CASTGWASEQETQYF.